These 18 T cell receptor beta chains were all obtained from the same sample, sequenced in a study of identifying expanded T cells in peripheral blood. Some clones are missing from TCRdb's copy, which holds only in-frame ones; the method was immunoSEQ multiplex PCR. The sample contains approximately 130,000 clones, roughly 80% of which appear only once. Source material: blood. Receptors originate from a person aged 18 to 75 in good health.

The chain employs TRBV7-2 and TRBJ2-1, with D unclear. The CDR3 is 12 residues long. Germline V lookup: CDR1 SGHTA, CDR2 FQGNSA. Trimming removed 1 base from V and 8 bases from J, with 6 bases in between. The CDR3 coding sequence is TGTGCCAGCAGCTTAGACCACTATGAGCAGTTCTTC. Translation: CASSLDHYEQFF.

This clone was detected a few times. The chain combines TRBV9 with TRBJ1-1; D may be TRBD1 (6 bases). The germline CDR1 and CDR2 sequences are SGDLS and YYNGEE. V shed 3 bases and J shed 6 bases, with 18 bases lying between them. This CDR3 region has 15 residues. The CDR3 DNA is TGTGCCAGCAGCGCCTCGGACAGATCTGCGGCTGAAGCTTTCTTT. Translation gives CASSASDRSAAEAFF.

This chain joins TRBV7-8 and TRBJ1-4; 10 bases are shared with TRBD1. Germline V gives CDR1 SGHVS, CDR2 FQNEAQ. The CDR3 is made up of 15 amino acids. V was pared by 5 bases and J by 8 bases, with 8 bases of the junction left unmatched. In DNA, the CDR3 is TGTGCCAGCAGCCCCTGGACAGGGGGAAACGAAAAACTGTTTTTT. This translates into CASSPWTGGNEKLFF.

The chain recombines TRBV27 with TRBJ1-5; D remains unclear. V was trimmed by 3 bases and J by 4 bases, leaving 10 bases between them. CDR3 size: 14 residues. CDR1 and CDR2 (germline): MNHEY, SMNVEV (reference sequence). The DNA of the CDR3 is TGTGCCAGCAGTTTGCGGTGGGGTAATCAGCCCCAGCATTTT. Protein product: CASSLRWGNQPQHF.

V and J are TRBV11-2 and TRBJ1-2; 7 bases are shared with TRBD1. The CDR3 covers 16 residues. V shed 6 bases, J shed 3 bases, and the junction held 13 bases outside the gene matches. Germline CDR1 SGHAT, CDR2 FQNNGV. The CDR3 DNA reads TGTGCCAGCAGAGGGTGGGGGGACAGTGGTGACTATGGCTACACCTTC. This codes for CASRGWGDSGDYGYTF.

The chain uses TRBV7-2 and TRBJ1-2; D not certain. The V end lost 1 base, the J end lost 4 bases, and 7 bases lay between the germline ends. The CDR3 sequence is 13 residues long. Per germline, CDR1 SGHTA and CDR2 FQGNSA. CDR3 nucleotide sequence: TGTGCCAGCAGCTTAGACAGATCCTATGGCTACACCTTC. Its protein is CASSLDRSYGYTF.

The chain carries TRBV30 and TRBJ1-1, with D maybe TRBD1 (6 bases). Germline V CDR1 and CDR2: GTSNPN, SVGIG (reference sequence). This CDR3 is built from 13 residues. The V end was cut by 5 bases, the J end by 1 base, with 11 bases between. This CDR3 is CAWSMGANTEAFF. The CDR3 region has the DNA TGTGCCTGGTCGATGGGGGCGAACACTGAAGCTTTCTTT.

The V gene is TRBV7-2, the J gene TRBJ2-1; no firm D call. The CDR3 is 13 residues long. Germline assignment: CDR1 SGHTA and CDR2 FQGNSA. V shed 2 bases and J shed 8 bases, with 10 bases lying between them. CDR3: CASSLYERYEQFF. The CDR3 DNA follows: TGTGCCAGCAGCTTATACGAGCGCTATGAGCAGTTCTTC.

This clone was counted a single time. The CDR3 here is CASSSQTSSYEQYF. Written as DNA, the CDR3 is TGCGCCAGCAGCTCTCAGACGAGCTCCTACGAGCAGTACTTC. V and J are TRBV5-1 and TRBJ2-7, with D unresolved. The CDR3 spans 14 residues. Trimming cost V 3 bases and J 0 bases, with 10 bases left between them. Looked up from germline, CDR1 is SGHRS and CDR2 is YFSETQ.

The chain is built from TRBV10-3 and TRBJ1-2; TRBD1 matches at 7 bases. This CDR3 contains 15 residues. Per the germline V gene, CDR1 is ENHRY and CDR2 is SYGVKD. The V gene end was trimmed by 8 bases and the J gene end by 0 bases; junction bases not matched to a gene: 9. CDR3 amino acids: CAISQTGPSNYGYTF. DNA of the CDR3: TGTGCCATCTCGCAGACAGGGCCGTCTAACTATGGCTACACCTTC.

V and J are TRBV27 and TRBJ1-6; D gene uncertain. Germline CDR1 MNHEY, CDR2 SMNVEV (reference sequence). The CDR3 is made up of 15 amino acids. V shed 5 bases and J shed 9 bases, with 17 bases lying between them. The CDR3 coding sequence is TGTGCCAGCAGTCCCCCCGGGTTGGTTTCTTCACCCCTCCACTTT. Translating gives CASSPPGLVSSPLHF.

The rearrangement links TRBV6-6 to TRBJ1-1, with D possibly matching TRBD1 (5 bases). Between the trimmed V and J ends, which lost 7 bases and 8 bases, there was a span of 11 bases. The V gene's germline CDR1 is MNHNY and CDR2 SVGAGI (reference sequence). CDR3 length equals 11 residues. DNA of the CDR3: TGTGCCAGCACCTGGGGGGGAGAAGCTTTCTTT. Amino acids: CASTWGGEAFF.

In this sample, this clone turned up once. In DNA, the CDR3 is TGTGCCAGCAGCGTATTAGGGGAGCCCCAGTACTTC. This translates into CASSVLGEPQYF. The chain recombines TRBV9 with TRBJ2-5; either TRBD1 or TRBD2 may fit D (5 bases each). This CDR3 has 12 amino acids. Between the trimmed V and J ends, which lost 1 base and 9 bases, there was a span of 10 bases. Germline V CDR1 and CDR2: SGDLS, YYNGEE.

CDR3 DNA sequence: TGTGCCAGCAGCTTAGTCCTAGCCGCTCAAAAAGAGACCCAGTACTTC. This translates into CASSLVLAAQKETQYF. The V gene is TRBV11-2, the J gene TRBJ2-5, with D tentatively TRBD2 (5 bases). V was pared by 1 base and J by 3 bases, with 15 bases between. CDR1 and CDR2 from the germline V gene are SGHAT and FQNNGV. This CDR3 spans 16 amino acids.

The V and J genes are TRBV6-6 and TRBJ2-7, with TRBD1 identical over 10 bases. The length of the CDR3 is 14 residues. Germline V CDR1 and CDR2: MNHNY, SVGAGI (reference sequence). V gave up 6 bases and J gave up 2 bases; unmatched junction bases: 4. The CDR3 nucleotides read TGTGCCAGCAGCTCCGACAGGGGGCCCTACGAGCAGTACTTC. Protein product: CASSSDRGPYEQYF.

This clone was counted only a few times. The chain has TRBV11-2 and TRBJ2-7; D gene uncertain. The CDR3 length is 15 residues. The germline V gene has CDR1 SGHAT and CDR2 FQNNGV. V lost 1 base and J lost 0, with 10 bases in between. The CDR3 region has the DNA TGTGCCAGCAGCTTAGTGGCAGGTTTCTCCTACGAGCAGTACTTC. Its translation: CASSLVAGFSYEQYF. Full variable domain (missing parts from reference TRBV11-2 and TRBJ2-7): EAGVAQSPRYKIIEKRQSVAFWCNPISGHATLYWYQQILGQGPKLLIQFQNNGVVDDSQLPKDRFSAERLKGVDSTLKIQPAKLEDSAVYLCASSLVAGFSYEQYFGPGTRLTVT.

This chain uses TRBV7-9 with TRBJ1-1; TRBD1 agrees at 9 bases. The CDR3 is 16 residues long. Germline assignment: CDR1 SEHNR and CDR2 FQNEAQ (reference sequence). Trimming at V came to 0 bases and at J to 1 base, leaving 3 bases not matched to a gene. Written as DNA, the CDR3 is TGTGCCAGCAGCTTAGCTGGGACAGGGCCGAACACTGAAGCTTTCTTT. Protein: CASSLAGTGPNTEAFF. The whole variable domain, remainder taken from reference TRBV7-9 and TRBJ1-1, is DTGVSQNPRHKITKRGQNVTFRCDPISEHNRLYWYRQTLGQGPEFLTYFQNEAQLEKSRLLSDRFSAERPKGSFSTLEIQRTEQGDSAMYLCASSLAGTGPNTEAFFGQGTRLTVV.

This clone came up once. The V gene is TRBV7-9, the J gene TRBJ2-1; D possibly matches TRBD1 or TRBD2 (5 bases each). CDR3 length: 14 amino acids. Germline assignment: CDR1 SEHNR and CDR2 FQNEAQ (reference sequence). V was shortened by 1 base and J by 7 bases, with 11 bases between the two germline ends. In DNA form, the CDR3 reads TGTGCCAGCAGCTTAGAGGGCAGGGAGAATGAGCAGTTCTTC. Encoded protein: CASSLEGRENEQFF.